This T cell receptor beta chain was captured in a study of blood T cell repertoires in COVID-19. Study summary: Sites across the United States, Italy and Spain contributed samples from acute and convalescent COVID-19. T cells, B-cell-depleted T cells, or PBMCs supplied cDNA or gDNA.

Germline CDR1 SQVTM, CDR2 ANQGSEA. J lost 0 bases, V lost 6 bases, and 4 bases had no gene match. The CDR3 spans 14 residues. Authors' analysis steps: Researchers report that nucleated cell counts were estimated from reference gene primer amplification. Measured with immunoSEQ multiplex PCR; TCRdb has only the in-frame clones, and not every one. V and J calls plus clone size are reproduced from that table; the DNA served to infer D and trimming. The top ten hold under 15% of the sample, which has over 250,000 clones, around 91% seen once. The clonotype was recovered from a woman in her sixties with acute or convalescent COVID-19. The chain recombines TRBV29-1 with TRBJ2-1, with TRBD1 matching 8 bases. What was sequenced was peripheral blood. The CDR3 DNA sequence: TGCAGCGTACGTACAGGGGGCTCCTACAATGAGCAGTTCTTC. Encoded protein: CSVRTGGSYNEQFF.